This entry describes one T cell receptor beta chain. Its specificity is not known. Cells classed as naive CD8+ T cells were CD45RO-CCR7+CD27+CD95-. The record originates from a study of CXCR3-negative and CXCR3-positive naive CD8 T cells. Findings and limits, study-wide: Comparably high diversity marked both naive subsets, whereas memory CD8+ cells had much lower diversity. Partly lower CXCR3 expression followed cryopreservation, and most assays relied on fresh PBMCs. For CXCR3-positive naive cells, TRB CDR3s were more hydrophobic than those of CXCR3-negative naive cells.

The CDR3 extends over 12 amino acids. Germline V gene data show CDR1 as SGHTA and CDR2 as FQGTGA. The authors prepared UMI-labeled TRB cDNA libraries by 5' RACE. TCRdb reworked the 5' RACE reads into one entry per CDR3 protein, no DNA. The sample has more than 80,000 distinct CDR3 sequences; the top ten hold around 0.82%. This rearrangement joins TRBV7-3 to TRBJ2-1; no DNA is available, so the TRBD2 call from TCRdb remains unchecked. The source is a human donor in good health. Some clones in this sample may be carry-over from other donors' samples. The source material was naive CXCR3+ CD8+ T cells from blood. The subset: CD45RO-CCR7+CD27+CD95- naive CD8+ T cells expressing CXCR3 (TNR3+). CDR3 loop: CASSPSGVEQFF.